This entry concerns a single T cell receptor (beta chain). RNA in amounts of about 0.5 to 1 ug was reverse transcribed with random hexamers. TCRdb used MiXCR to reprocess the immunoSEQ multiplex PCR reads, holding one entry per CDR3 protein. This sample has around 110,000 distinct CDR3 sequences, with about 94% found just once. From germline, CDR1 is MNHEY and CDR2 SVGAGI. The ends lost 6 bases at V and 7 bases at J; junction bases unmatched: 3. CDR3 size: 12 residues. The data were taken from a study of CD8 T cells in Susac syndrome. The receptor comes from a human donor with Susac syndrome. This chain links TRBV6-5 with TRBJ1-2, with TRBD1 matching 9 bases. The sequencing sample was made of CD8+ T cells from PBMCs. The DNA of the CDR3 is TGTGCCAGCAGACAGGGGGCGCGTGGCTACACCTTC. This encodes CASRQGARGYTF.